What follows are 9 T cell receptor beta chains derived from one specimen sequenced in a study of control samples from healthy donors and cancer patients. Method: immunoSEQ multiplex PCR; TCRdb's copy keeps in-frame clones and lacks some. The repertoire holds 130,000 or so clones, with around nine tenths as singletons. The specimen was blood. All receptors derive from a man aged 45-65 years in good health.

The CDR3 region is CASSQGSQRSSYNSPLHF. CDR3 in DNA: TGTGCCAGCAGCCAAGGAAGCCAGCGAAGCTCCTATAATTCACCCCTCCACTTT. The chain is built from TRBV4-2 and TRBJ1-6, with D uncertain. V was pared by 1 base and J by 0 bases, with 13 bases between. The CDR3 is made up of 18 amino acids. The germline V gene encodes CDR1 LGHNA and CDR2 YNFKEQ.

This chain joins TRBV29-1 and TRBJ1-2, with a weak D call TRBD1 (6 bases). V lost 4 bases and J 7 bases, leaving 19 bases between the germline ends. Germline CDR1 SQVTM, CDR2 ANQGSEA. The CDR3 extends over 14 amino acids. CDR3 sequence: CSVVTRGEGAGYTF. CDR3 in DNA: TGCAGCGTTGTTACGAGGGGGGAAGGGGCTGGCTACACCTTC.

The chain joins TRBV27 to TRBJ2-7, with TRBD2 as a possible D gene (7 bases). The germline CDR1 and CDR2 sequences are MNHEY and SMNVEV (reference sequence). The CDR3 is made up of 14 amino acids. Between the trimmed V and J ends, which lost 5 bases and 3 bases, there was a span of 14 bases. CDR3 loop: CASSPGRGGYEQYF. The CDR3 coding sequence is TGTGCCAGCAGTCCGGGGAGGGGGGGCTACGAGCAGTACTTC.

This clone was seen a single time. The chain carries TRBV2 and TRBJ1-6; D call uncertain. V was clipped by 8 bases and J by 7 bases, with 12 bases between them. The CDR3 covers 13 residues. Germline loops: CDR1 SNHLY, CDR2 FYNNEI. The CDR3 nucleotides read TGTGCCAGCCTTCTGAAACCGAATTCACCCCTCCACTTT. Protein sequence: CASLLKPNSPLHF. The whole variable domain, filled in from reference TRBV2 and TRBJ1-6, reads EPEVTQTPSHQVTQMGQEVILRCVPISNHLYFYWYRQILGQKVEFLVSFYNNEISEKSEIFDDQFSVERPDGSNFTLKIRSTKLEDSAMYFCASLLKPNSPLHFGNGTRLTVT.

This chain connects TRBV3-1 (or the pseudogene TRBV3-2) to TRBJ2-7, with 9 bases that match TRBD1. The V gene end was trimmed by 3 bases and the J gene end by 3 bases; junction bases not matched to a gene: 6. Germline V CDR1 and CDR2: LGHDT, YNNKEL (reference sequence). CDR3 length equals 15 residues. The CDR3, as DNA: TGTGCCAGCAGCCATAGGGACAGGGCAAACTACGAGCAGTACTTC. The encoded protein is CASSHRDRANYEQYF.

The chain employs TRBV15 and TRBJ1-3; the match to TRBD1 covers 7 bases. Per germline, CDR1 LNHNV and CDR2 YYDKDF (reference sequence). The trim removed 1 base at V and 2 bases at J, leaving 5 bases unmatched. The CDR3 extends over 16 amino acids. CDR3 residues: CATSRGQGNTGNTIYF. CDR3 nucleotides: TGTGCCACCAGCAGAGGACAGGGCAACACTGGAAACACCATATATTTT. Supplemented by reference TRBV15 and TRBJ1-3, the full variable domain reads DAMVIQNPRYQVTQFGKPVTLSCSQTLNHNVMYWYQQKSSQAPKLLFHYYDKDFNNEADTPDNFQSRRPNTSFCFLDIRSPGLGDTAMYLCATSRGQGNTGNTIYFGEGSWLTVV.

The chain uses TRBV10-2 and TRBJ1-3; D gene ambiguous. Trimming cost V 6 bases and J 2 bases, with 5 bases left between them. This CDR3 contains 12 residues. CDR1 WSHSY and CDR2 SAAADI come from the germline V gene. The CDR3 is CASREPGNTIYF. CDR3 DNA sequence: TGCGCCAGCAGGGAGCCTGGAAACACCATATATTTT.

In this sample, this clone turned up once. V gene TRBV11-2 combines with J gene TRBJ2-7; 8 positions match TRBD1. CDR1 SGHAT and CDR2 FQNNGV come from the germline V gene. CDR3 length: 15 amino acids. With 8 bases clipped from V and 2 bases from J, the junction kept 11 bases outside the gene matches. CDR3 sequence: CASRTHRDRTYEQYF. The DNA of the CDR3 is TGTGCCAGCCGCACCCACCGGGACAGGACCTACGAGCAGTACTTC.

The chain recombines TRBV3-1 (or the pseudogene TRBV3-2) with TRBJ1-6; 10 bases map to TRBD1. In germline, CDR1 is LGHDT, CDR2 YNNKEL (reference sequence). After removal of 2 bases from V and 7 bases from J, the junction contained 8 bases not matched to a gene. This CDR3 has 17 amino acids. This chain's CDR3 is CASSQTKTGGFNSPLHF. CDR3 coding DNA: TGTGCCAGCAGCCAAACAAAGACAGGGGGCTTCAATTCACCCCTCCACTTT.